Only a few counts were recorded for the clone carrying this T cell receptor (beta chain). Its antigen is not known. It was with a sample-barcoded 5' primer and a J-beta primer mix that a second PCR of about 6 to 12 cycles was run. Each cDNA molecule was tagged by a template-switch adaptor with 12 random nucleotides. One entry per CDR3 protein results from TCRdb running MiXCR on the 5' RACE reads. The repertoire holds 1.5 million to 2 million distinct CDR3 sequences, 30% to 40% seen once, with about 11% in the top ten. CDR3 length: 15 residues. The germline gives CDR1 SGHAT, CDR2 FQNNGV. The record originates from a study of blood T cells in healthy people across ages. Study background: Capturing about one barcoded beta molecule per two T cells was achieved by template switching.

Study-wide results and limits: Older individuals had lower TCR beta diversity per million T cells (the decline was roughly linear).

PBMCs were isolated at a quantity of at least 7 million per sample. The V and J genes are TRBV11-2 and TRBJ2-5; 9 bases are shared with TRBD2. The closer fit of TRBJ2-7 to the DNA end suggests the J call may be wrong. This receptor was obtained from a woman under 40 in good health. Specimen: blood. CDR3 sequence (DNA): TGTGCCAACAGTTACACTAGCGGGCTACCCTACGAGCAGTACTTC. Protein sequence: CANSYTSGLPYEQYF.